This T cell receptor (beta chain) was observed in a study of post-analysis software for immune sequencing data. Prepared TCR beta cDNA libraries contained unique molecular identifiers. TCRdb re-called the PCR reads with MiXCR, one entry per CDR3 protein. The table lists about 460,000 distinct CDR3 sequences, under 55% of them singletons. From germline, CDR1 is SQVTM and CDR2 ANQGSEA. CDR3 size: 12 residues. The ends lost 7 bases at V and 5 bases at J; junction bases unmatched: 3. A remark on this clonotype: Its cognate antigen is unknown.

General study points: Batch-mates among the samples co-clustered strongly by F measure. Versus controls, multiple sclerosis patients showed significantly lower diversity (normalized Chao1). Patients showed TRBV5-6, TRBV5-1 and TRBV20-1 among a few TRBV segments more frequent than in controls.

This clonotype was obtained from a girl under 18 with multiple sclerosis. The chain is built from TRBV29-1 and TRBJ1-1; 11 nucleotides agree with TRBD1. The sample taken for sequencing was blood. In nucleotides, the CDR3 is TGCAGCGCCGGACAGGGGGCGACTGAAGCTTTCTTT. Its protein product is CSAGQGATEAFF.